This is a list of T cell receptor beta chains from one sample in a study of T cell responses to AZD1222 COVID-19 vaccine. Method: immunoSEQ multiplex PCR; TCRdb's copy keeps in-frame clones and lacks some. This sample carries roughly 270,000 clones, about 94% of them seen once, and the ten largest clones take around 0.6%. The material sequenced was peripheral blood, taken 28 days after the second AZD1222 dose. The receptor source for this set is an adult who received the AZD1222 COVID-19 vaccine. The CDR3 runs from the conserved cysteine through the conserved F or W. A D gene is named only where the DNA matches it firmly. Clone size, where shown, is once, few, many, or a class for clones that have expanded.

j_call | v_call | d_call | clone_size | cdr3_aa | cdr3_nt
TRBJ2-5 | TRBV7-2 | NA | NA | CASSSLPAEPGETQYF | TGTGCCAGCAGCTCGCTACCAGCGGAACCGGGCGAGACCCAGTACTTC
TRBJ2-7 | TRBV10-2 | TRBD1 | once | CASIDSQGARYEQYF | TGCGCCAGCATCGACTCTCAGGGGGCTCGGTACGAGCAGTACTTC
TRBJ2-7 | TRBV5-1 | NA | NA | CASTGLSSYEQYF | TGCGCCAGCACAGGTCTTAGCTCCTACGAGCAGTACTTC
TRBJ2-3 | TRBV5-1 | NA | NA | CASSLAGDTDTQYF | TGCGCCAGCAGCTTGGCCGGGGACACAGATACGCAGTATTTT
TRBJ2-3 | TRBV6-2/TRBV6-3 | NA | NA | CASSYDTRTDTQYF | TGTGCCAGCAGTTACGACACCCGCACAGATACGCAGTATTTT
TRBJ2-1 | TRBV11-2 | NA | NA | CASSPSPGGHEQFF | TGTGCCAGCAGCCCCTCGCCCGGAGGTCATGAGCAGTTCTTC
TRBJ1-2 | TRBV28 | TRBD1 | NA | CASSPGTGEYGYTF | TGTGCCAGCAGCCCCGGGACAGGGGAGTATGGCTACACCTTC
TRBJ2-1 | TRBV7-9 | TRBD2 | NA | CASRVGGGHNEQFF | TGTGCCAGCCGCGTAGGCGGGGGGCACAATGAGCAGTTCTTC
TRBJ1-2 | TRBV14 | NA | NA | CASSQGIGGGSYGYTF | TGTGCCAGCAGCCAAGGGATCGGAGGGGGGAGCTATGGCTACACCTTC
TRBJ1-2 | TRBV28 | NA | NA | CASSLLTGGYTF | TGTGCCAGCAGTTTATTAACGGGGGGCTACACCTTC
TRBJ1-1 | TRBV9 | TRBD1 | NA | CASSARQGSIAEAFF | TGTGCCAGCAGCGCCCGACAGGGGAGCATAGCTGAAGCTTTCTTT
TRBJ1-1 | TRBV28 | NA | NA | CASSLPPGSEAFF | TGTGCCAGCAGTTTACCCCCGGGCAGTGAAGCTTTCTTT
TRBJ2-7 | TRBV7-2 | NA | once | CASSPQSTGRLYEQYF | TGTGCCAGCAGCCCCCAGTCGACAGGGAGGCTCTACGAGCAGTACTTC
TRBJ1-4 | TRBV19 | TRBD1 | NA | CASSPDDRQGKLFF | TGTGCCAGTAGTCCAGATGACCGACAGGGAAAACTGTTTTTT
TRBJ1-2 | TRBV20-1 | NA | NA | CSASIGKSGYTF | TGCAGTGCTAGTATCGGGAAGTCTGGCTACACCTTC
TRBJ2-5 | TRBV7-2 | NA | NA | CASSVPGWRETQYF | TGTGCCAGCAGCGTCCCGGGGTGGAGGGAGACCCAGTACTTC
TRBJ2-7 | TRBV6-6 | NA | once | CATGKGPRSYEQYF | TGTGCCACCGGAAAGGGACCGCGCTCCTACGAGCAGTACTTC
TRBJ1-1 | TRBV6-2/TRBV6-3 | NA | NA | CASSYEPGRMNTEAFF | TGTGCCAGCAGTTATGAGCCGGGCCGCATGAACACTGAAGCTTTCTTT
TRBJ1-5 | TRBV15 | NA | NA | CATSRGSFGNQPQHF | TGTGCCACCAGCAGGGGGTCATTTGGTAATCAGCCCCAGCATTTT
TRBJ2-5 | TRBV6-2/TRBV6-3 | NA | NA | CASSYVAGEKTQYF | TGTGCCAGCAGTTACGTCGCAGGGGAAAAGACCCAGTACTTC
TRBJ1-4 | TRBV5-1 | NA | NA | CASSFAGRDNEKLFF | TGCGCCAGCAGCTTTGCCGGTCGGGATAATGAAAAACTGTTTTTT
TRBJ1-5 | TRBV24-1 | NA | NA | CATSDGSGARGQPQHF | TGTGCCACCAGTGATGGGTCGGGGGCACGGGGGCAGCCCCAGCATTTT
TRBJ1-2 | TRBV2 | TRBD1 | NA | CASTNQGAGGYTF | TGTGCCAGCACTAACCAGGGGGCCGGTGGCTACACCTTC
TRBJ2-5 | TRBV7-2 | NA | NA | CASSTTGYLETQYF | TGTGCCAGCAGCACCACAGGTTATCTAGAGACCCAGTACTTC
TRBJ1-2 | TRBV2 | TRBD1 | NA | CASSERTGTPWLDYGYTF | TGTGCCAGCAGTGAGAGGACAGGAACCCCCTGGTTGGACTATGGCTACACCTTC
TRBJ2-1 | TRBV19 | TRBD2 | NA | CATILAGPAEQFF | TGTGCCACTATACTAGCGGGTCCCGCGGAGCAGTTCTTC
TRBJ2-1 | TRBV3-1/TRBV3-2 | TRBD2 | NA | CASSQLAGPNEQFF | TGTGCCAGCAGCCAACTAGCGGGCCCTAATGAGCAGTTCTTC
TRBJ2-1 | TRBV27 | NA | NA | CASRTGPGYEQFF | TGTGCCAGCAGGACTGGGCCGGGCTATGAGCAGTTCTTC
TRBJ2-2 | TRBV28 | TRBD1 | NA | CASSPDRGPRVRTGELFF | TGTGCCAGCAGTCCCGACAGGGGGCCCCGGGTTAGGACCGGGGAGCTGTTTTTT
TRBJ1-2 | TRBV19 | NA | NA | CASSIEPGRIYRSYTF | TGTGCCAGTAGTATAGAACCCGGACGGATCTATCGGAGCTACACCTTC
TRBJ2-5 | TRBV5-1 | NA | NA | CASSIGHSGETQYF | TGCGCCAGCAGCATAGGACACTCGGGGGAGACCCAGTACTTC
TRBJ1-1 | TRBV5-6 | TRBD1 | NA | CASSLTGTVGGSTEAFF | TGTGCCAGCAGCTTAACCGGGACAGTAGGGGGGAGCACTGAAGCTTTCTTT
TRBJ1-2 | TRBV3-1/TRBV3-2 | TRBD1 | NA | CASSQDFQGAGYGYTF | TGTGCCAGCAGCCAAGATTTTCAGGGGGCGGGCTATGGCTACACCTTC
TRBJ1-6 | TRBV2 | TRBD1 | NA | CASSSGQYGPLHF | TGTGCCAGCAGTTCGGGACAGTATGGGCCCCTCCACTTT
TRBJ1-4 | TRBV28 | NA | NA | CASLPGGFANEKLFF | TGTGCCAGCCTCCCTGGGGGGTTTGCTAATGAAAAACTGTTTTTT
TRBJ2-3 | TRBV19 | NA | NA | CASSIRDTQYF | TGTGCCAGTAGCATAAGGGATACGCAGTATTTT
TRBJ1-5 | TRBV2 | NA | NA | CASPPEGSQPQHF | TGTGCCAGCCCGCCCGAGGGCTCTCAGCCCCAGCATTTT
TRBJ1-4 | TRBV27 | TRBD1 | NA | CASSTTGVGGEKLFF | TGTGCCAGCAGTACAACAGGGGTGGGGGGTGAAAAGCTGTTTTTT
TRBJ2-7 | TRBV28 | NA | NA | CASSYAGRPSYEQYF | TGTGCCAGCAGCTACGCGGGACGTCCCTCCTACGAGCAGTACTTC
TRBJ1-2 | TRBV28 | NA | NA | CASTPSRGRGNYGYTF | TGTGCCAGCACACCCTCAAGGGGCAGGGGTAACTATGGCTACACCTTC
TRBJ2-2 | TRBV5-1 | NA | NA | CASSLVLRGTDTNTGELFF | TGCGCCAGCAGCTTAGTTCTTCGGGGAACGGACACGAACACCGGGGAGCTGTTTTTT
TRBJ2-7 | TRBV5-1 | NA | NA | CASSPLTSGGEQYF | TGCGCCAGCAGCCCCCTGACATCTGGTGGGGAGCAGTACTTC
TRBJ1-4 | TRBV3-1/TRBV3-2 | NA | NA | CASSQDSEKLFF | TGTGCCAGCAGCCAAGATAGTGAAAAACTGTTTTTT
TRBJ2-7 | TRBV4-1 | TRBD2 | NA | CASSQEVAGAYEQYF | TGCGCCAGCAGCCAAGAGGTAGCGGGAGCGTACGAGCAGTACTTC
TRBJ2-1 | TRBV7-2 | TRBD2 | NA | CASSTSSGRFDNEQFF | TGTGCCAGCAGCACATCTAGCGGGAGGTTCGACAATGAGCAGTTCTTC
TRBJ1-5 | TRBV27 | NA | NA | CASSPREGSNQPQHF | TGTGCCAGCAGTCCCCGGGAGGGAAGTAATCAGCCCCAGCATTTT
TRBJ1-5 | TRBV2 | NA | once | CASSGEGSLGQPQHF | TGTGCCAGCAGCGGTGAAGGGTCCCTCGGGCAGCCCCAGCATTTT
TRBJ1-2 | TRBV3-1/TRBV3-2 | NA | NA | CASSPVGPNYGYTF | TGTGCCAGCAGCCCGGTGGGACCTAACTATGGCTACACCTTC
TRBJ1-1 | TRBV2 | TRBD1 | NA | CASSLTQGALTEAFF | TGTGCCAGCAGTTTGACACAGGGGGCGTTAACTGAAGCTTTCTTT
TRBJ1-2 | TRBV28 | NA | NA | CASSLAGYGYTF | TGTGCCAGCAGTTTAGCCGGGTATGGCTACACCTTC
TRBJ1-1 | TRBV30 | NA | NA | CAWANTGSGNTEAFF | TGTGCCTGGGCTAATACAGGGTCGGGTAACACTGAAGCTTTCTTT
TRBJ2-2 | TRBV16 | NA | NA | CASSPRGNTGELFF | TGTGCCAGCAGCCCTCGCGGGAACACCGGGGAGCTGTTTTTT
TRBJ1-3 | TRBV2 | NA | NA | CASSDRPSSSIYF | TGTGCCAGCAGTGATCGGCCCAGTTCGTCCATATATTTT
TRBJ1-3 | TRBV4-2 | NA | NA | CASSQDGDRYSGNTIYF | TGTGCCAGCAGCCAAGATGGTGACCGATACTCTGGAAACACCATATATTTT
TRBJ2-7 | TRBV7-2 | NA | NA | CASSPVGAAYEQYF | TGTGCCAGCAGCCCGGTGGGAGCAGCCTACGAGCAGTACTTC
TRBJ2-3 | TRBV24-1 | TRBD2 | NA | CATSDGTSGEKYF | TGTGCCACCAGTGATGGGACTAGCGGGGAAAAGTATTTT